By its share, the clone carrying this T cell receptor (beta chain) is medium-sized. Its antigen remains unknown. The V gene end was trimmed by 1 base and the J gene end by 4 bases; junction bases not matched to a gene: 13. The CDR3 totals 18 residues. Germline CDR1 reads SGHTA; CDR2 reads FQGNSA. This record belongs to a study of vaccination and CD4 T cells after COVID-19. Background on the study: Overlapping spike peptides served as the stimulus for the cells. These peptides came from SARS-CoV-2 and from the common cold coronaviruses HCoV-NL63, HCoV-OC43 and HCoV-229E.

Oncomine TCR Beta short-read sequencing was applied to DNA from cultured CD4+ T cells. TCRdb analysed the PCR reads with MiXCR anew, one entry per CDR3 protein. The data show about 10,000 distinct CDR3 sequences, about 33% seen once. This sample's treatment: roughly 10-day PBMC culture with coronavirus spike peptide pools or control peptides (ViraFEST assay). Cultures got half-medium changes with IL-2 on days 3 and 7. Negative selection enriched CD4+ T cells from cultures at roughly 11 days. This chain uses TRBV7-2 with TRBJ2-1, with TRBD2 matching over 7 bases. This TCR came from a human donor who had recovered from COVID-19. The source material was CD4+ T cells from blood, cultured in vitro, sampled after SARS-CoV-2 vaccination. The CDR3: CASSLGWGLAGRYNEQFF. DNA for the CDR3: TGTGCCAGCAGCTTAGGGTGGGGTTTAGCGGGCCGATACAATGAGCAGTTCTTC.